This T cell receptor beta chain is drawn from a study of blood T cell repertoires in COVID-19. Study at large: Whether acute or convalescent, the COVID-19 samples came from the United States, Italy and Spain. T cells, B-cell-depleted T cells, or PBMCs provided the cDNA or gDNA that served as material.

This CDR3 has 14 residues. Per germline, CDR1 SGHAT and CDR2 FQNNGV. V trimming: 1 base; J trimming: 6 bases; junction bases outside the gene matches: 6. Source study methods: Counts of nucleated cells, estimated from reference gene primer amplification, were obtained. Only in-frame clones appear in the TCRdb table, and some are missing; sequencing was by immunoSEQ multiplex PCR. V and J calls and clone size are as listed in that table; D and trimming were resolved from the DNA. The data contain some 240,000 clones, approximately 85% of them seen just once; the ten biggest clones take up 2% to 3%. Enrollment of patients from Seattle took place during active infection, with longitudinal follow-up.

Source material: peripheral blood. The V gene is TRBV11-2, the J gene TRBJ2-7, with 7 positions matching TRBD2. This TCR was sampled from a woman aged 70-85 years with COVID-19, enrolled during active disease. CDR3 sequence reads: CASSLVGRAGEQYF. DNA for the CDR3: TGTGCCAGCAGCTTAGTGGGGAGGGCGGGCGAGCAGTACTTC.